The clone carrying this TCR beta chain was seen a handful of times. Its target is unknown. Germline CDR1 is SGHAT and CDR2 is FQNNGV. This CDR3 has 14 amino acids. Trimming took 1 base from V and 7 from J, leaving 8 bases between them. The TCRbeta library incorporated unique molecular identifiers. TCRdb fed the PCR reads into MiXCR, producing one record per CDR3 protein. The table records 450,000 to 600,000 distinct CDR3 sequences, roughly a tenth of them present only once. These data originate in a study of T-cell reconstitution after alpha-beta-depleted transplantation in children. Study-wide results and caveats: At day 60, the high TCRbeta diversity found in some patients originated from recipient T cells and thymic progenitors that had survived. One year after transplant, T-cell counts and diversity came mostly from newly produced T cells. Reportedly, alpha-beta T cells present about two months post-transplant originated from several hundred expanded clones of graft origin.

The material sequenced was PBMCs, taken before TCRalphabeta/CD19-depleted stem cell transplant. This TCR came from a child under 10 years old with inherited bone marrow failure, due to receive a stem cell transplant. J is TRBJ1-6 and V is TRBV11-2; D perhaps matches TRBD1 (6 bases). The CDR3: CASSLGTVNSPLHF. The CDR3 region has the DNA TGTGCCAGCAGCTTAGGGACAGTAAATTCACCCCTCCACTTT.